One sample yielded the 27 T cell receptor beta chains listed below, sequenced in a study of T cell changes during pregnancy in multiple sclerosis. Sequencing used immunoSEQ multiplex PCR; TCRdb keeps in-frame clones, though not all of them. Of some 40,000 clones listed, about 90% are singletons. Sample: CD4+ T cells from peripheral blood mononuclear cells, taken in the third trimester of pregnancy. These receptors all stem from a female donor in good health, enrolled as a control in a pregnancy study.

V usage is TRBV9 and J usage is TRBJ1-1; tentative D call: TRBD1 (5 bases). CDR1 and CDR2 from the germline V gene are SGDLS and YYNGEE. Trimming shortened V by 3 bases and J by 0 bases, and 15 bases separated the two germline ends. The CDR3 has 16 residues. CDR3 bases: TGTGCCAGCAGCGCAAGGGGACGGGGGATGAACACTGAAGCTTTCTTT. Amino acid sequence: CASSARGRGMNTEAFF.

The chain uses TRBV18 and TRBJ2-7; 8 nucleotides match TRBD1. This CDR3 spans 14 amino acids. CDR1 and CDR2 (germline): KGHSH, LQKENI. V shed 2 bases and J 7 bases; nucleotides not matched to a gene: 7. CDR3 sequence: CASSPGQGAREQYF. CDR3 nucleotides: TGTGCCAGCTCACCAGGTCAGGGGGCCCGGGAGCAGTACTTC.

This chain joins TRBV18 and TRBJ1-4, with 8 positions matching TRBD1. The CDR3 loop spans 19 amino acids. CDR1 and CDR2 from the germline V gene are KGHSH and LQKENI. V shed 3 bases and J 5 bases; nucleotides not matched to a gene: 17. The CDR3 coding sequence is TGTGCCAGCTCACCTACCCAGGGGGCACACAGGGGATTAAATGAAAAACTGTTTTTT. Its translation is CASSPTQGAHRGLNEKLFF. Together with reference TRBV18 and TRBJ1-4, the CDR3 gives the full variable domain: NAGVMQNPRHLVRRRGQEARLRCSPMKGHSHVYWYRQLPEEGLKFMVYLQKENIIDESGMPKERFSAEFPKEGPSILRIQQVVRGDSAAYFCASSPTQGAHRGLNEKLFFGSGTQLSVL.

The CDR3 nucleotides are TGTGCCAGCAGCCCAAACACCGGGACAGGGGGCAATCAGCCCCAGCATTTT. Translation: CASSPNTGTGGNQPQHF. The V gene is TRBV5-6, the J gene TRBJ1-5; 10 bases fit TRBD1. The CDR3 spans 17 residues. Germline V gene sequence: CDR1 SGHDT, CDR2 YYEEEE. The junction had 9 bases not matched to a gene; V was cut back by 4 bases and J by 2 bases.

The rearrangement uses TRBV6-5 and TRBJ1-1; D uncertain. V shed 2 bases and J shed 2 bases, with 6 bases lying between them. Germline assignment: CDR1 MNHEY and CDR2 SVGAGI. The CDR3 contains 13 residues. In DNA, the CDR3 is TGTGCCAGCAGTTACCTTTTTAACACTGAAGCTTTCTTT. It specifies CASSYLFNTEAFF.

The chain uses TRBV29-1 and TRBJ1-2, with 7 bases that match TRBD1. The germline V gene has CDR1 SQVTM and CDR2 ANQGSEA. CDR3 length equals 13 residues. With 3 bases clipped from V and 6 bases from J, the junction kept 7 bases outside the gene matches. The CDR3 DNA follows: TGCAGCGTTGAGGAGGGACAGAGAAATGGCTACACCTTC. Translated, it gives CSVEEGQRNGYTF. Based on the CDR3 plus reference TRBV29-1 and TRBJ1-2, the full variable domain is SAVISQKPSRDICQRGTSLTIQCQVDSQVTMMFWYRQQPGQSLTLIATANQGSEATYESGFVIDKFPISRPNLTFSTLTVSNMSPEDSSIYLCSVEEGQRNGYTFGSGTRLTVV.

The CDR3 loop reads CASSPRGLRARTGELFF. CDR3 coding DNA: TGTGCCAGCAGTCCGCGGGGCCTTCGGGCCCGCACCGGGGAGCTGTTTTTT. The chain joins TRBV28 to TRBJ2-2; TRBD2 might be the D (6 bases). CDR1 MDHEN and CDR2 SYDVKM come from the germline V gene. Trimming pared 5 bases from V and 4 bases from J, leaving 20 bases between. This CDR3 spans 17 amino acids.

The rearrangement links TRBV28 to TRBJ2-7; D unclear. The CDR3 length is 11 residues. CDR1 and CDR2 from the germline V gene are MDHEN and SYDVKM. V lost 4 bases and J lost 3, with 4 bases in between. The CDR3: CASSSIYEQYF. The CDR3 nucleotides read TGTGCCAGCAGTTCCATCTACGAGCAGTACTTC.

V and J are TRBV7-8 and TRBJ2-1; 10 bases match TRBD2. The CDR3 contains 16 residues. Germline V gene data show CDR1 as SGHVS and CDR2 as FQNEAQ. J gave up 6 bases and V 5 bases, and 10 bases lay outside the gene matches. The CDR3 loop is CASSTDLAGEGNEQFF. CDR3 bases: TGTGCCAGCAGCACGGACCTAGCGGGGGAGGGCAATGAGCAGTTCTTC. Using reference TRBV7-8 and TRBJ2-1 for the parts outside the CDR3, the full variable domain is GAGVSQSPRYKVAKRGQDVALRCDPISGHVSLFWYQQALGQGPEFLTYFQNEAQLDKSGLPSDRFFAERPEGSVSTLKIQRTQQEDSAVYLCASSTDLAGEGNEQFFGPGTRLTVL.

V is TRBV28 and J is TRBJ1-2; 10 bases are shared with TRBD1. Germline CDR1 reads MDHEN; CDR2 reads SYDVKM. V was pared by 2 bases and J by 7 bases, with 1 base of the junction left unmatched. The CDR3 extends over 13 amino acids. CDR3 nucleotide sequence: TGTGCCAGCAGTTTAGGACAGGGGGGTGGCTACACCTTC. It encodes CASSLGQGGGYTF.

CDR3 amino acids: CASSFTVATEAFF. As DNA, the CDR3 is TGTGCCAGCAGCTTTACAGTTGCCACTGAAGCTTTCTTT. This sequence joins TRBV7-9 and TRBJ1-1; no definite D call. This CDR3 contains 13 residues. Trimming pared 3 bases from V and 4 bases from J, leaving 9 bases between. CDR1 is SEHNR and CDR2 is FQNEAQ in the germline V gene (reference sequence).

V gene TRBV2 combines with J gene TRBJ2-3, with a possible D match to TRBD2 (5 bases). CDR3 length: 13 residues. V shed 7 bases and J shed 3 bases, with 11 bases lying between them. Germline CDR1 SNHLY, CDR2 FYNNEI. CDR3 coding DNA: TGTGCCAGCATAATGAGGGTTACAGATACGCAGTATTTT. Residues: CASIMRVTDTQYF.

The chain recombines TRBV6-5 with TRBJ2-7; 8 bases align to TRBD1. The CDR3 spans 15 residues. With V trimmed by 0 bases and J by 6 bases, 7 bases remained unmatched. CDR1 MNHEY and CDR2 SVGAGI come from the germline V gene. The CDR3 spells CASSYSGQGAFEQYF. The DNA of the CDR3 is TGTGCCAGCAGTTACTCGGGGCAGGGGGCTTTCGAGCAGTACTTC.

The chain couples TRBV5-1 to TRBJ1-1; possible D gene TRBD1, 5 bases. Trimming shortened V by 4 bases and J by 1 base, and 8 bases separated the two germline ends. The CDR3 loop spans 13 amino acids. CDR1 SGHRS and CDR2 YFSETQ come from the germline V gene. The chain's CDR3 is CASSPGQNTEAFF. CDR3 DNA sequence: TGCGCCAGCAGCCCCGGACAGAACACTGAAGCTTTCTTT.

The chain couples TRBV5-1 to TRBJ2-7; TRBD1 aligns across 8 bases. The germline V gene has CDR1 SGHRS and CDR2 YFSETQ. The length of the CDR3 is 13 residues. The V and J ends lost 4 bases and 5 bases, in that order; junction bases with no gene match: 5. Written as DNA, the CDR3 is TGCGCCAGCAGCCAGGGGGCGATCGACGAGCAGTACTTC. Protein sequence: CASSQGAIDEQYF.

The gene calls are TRBV21-1 and TRBJ1-6; the table's D call TRBD1 went unverified against the DNA. TRBV21-1 is listed as a pseudogene. The CDR3 loop spans 14 amino acids. CDR3 bases: TGTGCCAGGGCCCCGGACAGGGAGGCTTCACCCCTCCACTTT. It encodes CARAPDREASPLHF.

V is TRBV7-8 and J is TRBJ2-1, with 8 bases identical to TRBD1. The CDR3 has 15 residues. The V and J ends lost 2 bases and 4 bases, in that order; junction bases with no gene match: 4. Germline CDR1 SGHVS, CDR2 FQNEAQ. CDR3: CASSLTGGRYNEQFF. Written as DNA, the CDR3 is TGTGCCAGCAGCTTAACAGGGGGAAGGTACAATGAGCAGTTCTTC.

This rearrangement joins TRBV6-5 to TRBJ1-2, with D hard to call. Germline V gene lookup returns CDR1 MNHEY and CDR2 SVGAGI. V lost 0 bases to trimming and J lost 5 bases, with 13 bases between them. CDR3 size: 15 residues. CDR3 loop: CASSYSKLGSYGYTF. Here the CDR3 DNA reads TGTGCCAGCAGTTACTCGAAGTTGGGCTCGTATGGCTACACCTTC.

This rearrangement joins TRBV19 to TRBJ1-1; weak D call: TRBD1 (6 bases). The CDR3 length is 15 residues. CDR1 LNHDA and CDR2 SQIVND come from the germline V gene (reference sequence). Trimming took off 6 bases at V and 1 base at J, with 15 bases between the two ends. For the CDR3, the DNA is TGTGCCAGTAGGATACAGGGAAGTCGGAACACTGAAGCTTTCTTT. Amino acid sequence: CASRIQGSRNTEAFF.

The gene calls are TRBV18 and TRBJ1-4, with unresolved D. This CDR3 has 17 residues. Germline V gene sequence: CDR1 KGHSH, CDR2 LQKENI. Between the trimmed V and J ends, which lost 1 base and 0 bases, there was a span of 12 bases. CDR3 DNA: TGTGCCAGCTCACCACAGTCCAGGTTTGCAACTAATGAAAAACTGTTTTTT. It translates to CASSPQSRFATNEKLFF.

The rearrangement links TRBV28 to TRBJ2-3, with TRBD2 identical over 7 bases. Germline V gene lookup returns CDR1 MDHEN and CDR2 SYDVKM. The CDR3 spans 16 residues. The V gene end was trimmed by 1 base and the J gene end by 2 bases; junction bases not matched to a gene: 6. The DNA for the CDR3 is TGTGCCAGCAGTTTATTCCGGGGGGAAAACACAGATACGCAGTATTTT. Protein: CASSLFRGENTDTQYF.

The chain carries TRBV5-6 and TRBJ1-4, with 7 positions matching TRBD1. CDR1 and CDR2 from the germline V gene are SGHDT and YYEEEE. The J segment lost 7 bases and the V segment lost 1 base, leaving 4 bases of the junction unmatched. The CDR3 sequence is 14 residues long. This chain's CDR3 is CASSLTGVFEKLFF. CDR3 in DNA: TGTGCCAGCAGCTTGACAGGGGTTTTTGAAAAACTGTTTTTT.

This clone was counted a single time. V usage is TRBV5-6 and J usage is TRBJ2-7; tentative D call: TRBD1 (5 bases). Germline loops: CDR1 SGHDT, CDR2 YYEEEE. Trimming took off 4 bases at V and 3 bases at J, with 14 bases between the two ends. This CDR3 spans 14 amino acids. CDR3 coding DNA: TGTGCCAGCAGCGTTGGGTGGCAGGGCTACGAGCAGTACTTC. Translating it yields CASSVGWQGYEQYF.

This clone was recorded once. The V and J genes are TRBV5-1 and TRBJ1-1; TRBD1 matches 9 bases. The CDR3 has 16 residues. The V segment lost 0 bases and the J segment 8 bases; nucleotides outside the gene matches: 11. Germline-derived CDR1 and CDR2 are SGHRS and YFSETQ. The CDR3 sequence is CASSLDGQGLRIEAFF. CDR3 DNA sequence: TGCGCCAGCAGCTTGGACGGACAGGGGCTCAGGATAGAAGCTTTCTTT.

This sequence joins TRBV10-2 and TRBJ1-1; TRBD1 aligns across 10 bases. The V gene's germline CDR1 is WSHSY and CDR2 SAAADI. The ends lost 6 bases at V and 5 bases at J; junction bases unmatched: 6. This CDR3 region has 14 residues. The CDR3 spells CASSDRGPRTEAFF. The CDR3 nucleotides read TGCGCCAGCAGCGACAGGGGGCCGCGTACTGAAGCTTTCTTT.

This CDR3 reads CASSTRTGEGSTGELFF. The CDR3 DNA reads as TGTGCCAGCAGCACTCGGACCGGGGAAGGTAGCACCGGGGAGCTGTTTTTT. The chain is built from TRBV7-9 and TRBJ2-2; perhaps TRBD2 as D (5 bases). Trimming removed 5 bases from V and 4 bases from J, with 20 bases in between. From germline, CDR1 is SEHNR and CDR2 FQNEAQ (reference sequence). The CDR3 is 17 amino acids.

This chain connects TRBV18 to TRBJ2-1; D uncertain. The CDR3 runs to 13 residues. The germline V and J ends were trimmed by 2 bases and 9 bases, with 11 bases remaining between them. Germline V CDR1 and CDR2: KGHSH, LQKENI. The CDR3 DNA is TGTGCCAGCTCACCATTTTCCCTTATTGAGCAGTTCTTC. Encoded protein: CASSPFSLIEQFF. The whole variable domain, filled in from reference TRBV18 and TRBJ2-1, reads NAGVMQNPRHLVRRRGQEARLRCSPMKGHSHVYWYRQLPEEGLKFMVYLQKENIIDESGMPKERFSAEFPKEGPSILRIQQVVRGDSAAYFCASSPFSLIEQFFGPGTRLTVL.